Presented here are 13 T cell receptor beta chains from one specimen sequenced in a study of cytomegalovirus exposure and HLA in healthy donors. This PCR relied on a set of 60 Vbeta primers and 13 Jbeta primers. The data were produced by immunoSEQ multiplex PCR, yet TCRdb's version contains in-frame clones alone and is incomplete. The table includes over 85,000 clones, approximately 82% detected once. The source material was PBMCs. These receptors were obtained from a female donor in good health and CMV-seropositive.

This clone has only a few counts. The V and J genes are TRBV9 and TRBJ1-3; D uncertain. CDR1 and CDR2 (germline): SGDLS, YYNGEE. The CDR3 has 14 residues. Trimming shortened V by 3 bases and J by 2 bases, and 9 bases separated the two germline ends. The CDR3 nucleotides are TGTGCCAGCAGCGAGGGAGGAACTGGAAACACCATATATTTT. Translating it yields CASSEGGTGNTIYF.

This clone appeared a few times. The chain has TRBV9 and TRBJ1-2; 9 bases fit TRBD1. The CDR3 consists of 14 residues. Germline V gene sequence: CDR1 SGDLS, CDR2 YYNGEE. J lost 5 bases, V lost 0 bases, and 2 bases had no gene match. The CDR3 protein is CASSVGTGVYGYTF. The CDR3 nucleotides read TGTGCCAGCAGCGTAGGGACAGGGGTATATGGCTACACCTTC.

The gene calls are TRBV5-1 and TRBJ2-3, with TRBD2 matching over 12 bases. V lost 1 base, J lost 3 bases, and 6 bases stayed unmatched. The CDR3 extends over 17 amino acids. Germline V lookup: CDR1 SGHRS, CDR2 YFSETQ. The CDR3 here is CASSLRLAGGQTDTQYF. CDR3 DNA: TGCGCCAGCAGCTTGAGGCTAGCGGGGGGGCAGACAGATACGCAGTATTTT.

The chain combines TRBV19 with TRBJ2-7; D remains unclear. Trimming pared 4 bases from V and 4 bases from J, leaving 11 bases between. Germline V CDR1 and CDR2: LNHDA, SQIVND (reference sequence). The CDR3 contains 13 residues. CDR3 nucleotides: TGTGCCAGTAGTACCTTTTCCGGTTACGAGCAGTACTTC. Protein product: CASSTFSGYEQYF.

V and J are TRBV28 and TRBJ1-2; 7 nucleotides agree with TRBD1. The V gene's germline CDR1 is MDHEN and CDR2 SYDVKM. CDR3 size: 14 residues. Losses at the gene ends were 8 bases for V and 7 bases for J; bases not matched to a gene: 13. Here the CDR3 DNA reads TGTGCCAGCCAATATCCCTCCGCAGGGGGTGGCTACACCTTC. It codes for CASQYPSAGGGYTF.

The rearrangement joins TRBV5-4 to TRBJ2-5; D is unresolved. This CDR3 is 14 amino acids long. Germline CDR1 SGHNT, CDR2 YYREEE (reference sequence). V was pared by 0 bases and J by 1 base, with 7 bases between. The CDR3 protein is CASSLGVLQETQYF. Written as DNA, the CDR3 is TGTGCCAGCAGCTTGGGAGTACTCCAAGAGACCCAGTACTTC.

The V gene is TRBV5-4, the J gene TRBJ2-1; D gene ambiguous. The germline gives CDR1 SGHNT, CDR2 YYREEE (reference sequence). CDR3 size: 14 residues. Trimming took 0 bases from V and 9 from J, leaving 13 bases between them. DNA of the CDR3: TGTGCCAGCAGCTTGGCATCGAGGTTAGGTGAGCAGTTCTTC. It yields the protein CASSLASRLGEQFF.

The rearrangement links TRBV18 to TRBJ2-1; 12 bases are shared with TRBD2. The germline V gene has CDR1 KGHSH and CDR2 LQKENI. The junction had 3 bases not matched to a gene; V was cut back by 3 bases and J by 3 bases. CDR3 length: 16 amino acids. The CDR3 DNA reads as TGTGCCAGCTCACCCGGACTAGCGGGAAACTACAATGAGCAGTTCTTC. It translates to CASSPGLAGNYNEQFF.

This clone was detected a few times. The V gene is TRBV2, the J gene TRBJ1-1; no reliable D call. The CDR3 runs to 12 residues. Per germline, CDR1 SNHLY and CDR2 FYNNEI. The V gene lost 5 bases and the J gene lost 6 bases, with 10 bases spanning the gap. The CDR3 spells CASSSGRAEAFF. The CDR3 DNA sequence: TGTGCCAGCAGTTCCGGTCGGGCTGAAGCTTTCTTT.

About this clone itself: At one boundary the junction diverges from the germline segment, which might be a read error. The chain carries TRBV7-9 and TRBJ2-2, with D perhaps matching TRBD1 (6 bases). Germline V gene sequence: CDR1 SEHNR, CDR2 FQNEAQ (reference sequence). This CDR3 region has 19 residues. Here the CDR3 reads CSSSLPINRDTTNTGELFF. For the CDR3, the DNA is TGTTCCAGCAGCTTACCTATCAACCGGGACACCACGAACACCGGGGAGCTGTTTTTT.

The CDR3 loop is CASSQARGPETVGTEAFF. CDR3 DNA sequence: TGTGCCAGCAGCCAAGCAAGGGGCCCTGAAACGGTCGGGACTGAAGCTTTCTTT. The chain joins TRBV4-2 to TRBJ1-1, with D maybe TRBD1 (5 bases). Germline values: CDR1 LGHNA, CDR2 YNFKEQ. V gave up 1 base and J gave up 5 bases, with 23 bases separating them. This CDR3 spans 18 amino acids.

As concerns this clone: A junction boundary mismatches the germline segment, possibly from a read error. The rearrangement uses TRBV29-1 and TRBJ1-2, with TRBD1 matching 7 bases. The CDR3 has 13 residues. Germline CDR1 reads SQVTM; CDR2 reads ANQGSEA. The CDR3 DNA is TGCAGCGTTGAAGGACAGGGAGGCTATGGCTACCCCTTC. Its protein product is CSVEGQGGYGYPF.

This chain links TRBV14 with TRBJ2-2; the D gene is possibly TRBD2 (5 bases). Looked up from germline, CDR1 is SGHDN and CDR2 is FVKESK. Trimming removed 8 bases from V and 1 base from J, with 8 bases in between. CDR3 length equals 13 residues. This CDR3 is CASGLRNTGELFF. The DNA for the CDR3 is TGTGCCAGCGGACTGAGGAACACCGGGGAGCTGTTTTTT.